A selection of T cell receptor beta chains follows, all from one sample in a study of blood T cell repertoires in COVID-19. Produced via immunoSEQ multiplex PCR; TCRdb's table is partial and in-frame only. Of 170,000 or so clones listed, around 90% were seen once; the top ten hold under 0.7%. The material sequenced was peripheral blood. All receptors come from a man in his fifties or sixties with COVID-19, enrolled during active disease. CDR3s include the opening cysteine and the closing phenylalanine or tryptophan. A D gene is named only where the DNA matches it firmly. Clone size is given for some rows only: seen once, a few or many times, or a class if the clone is expanded.

j_gene,abundance,d_gene,v_gene,CDR3nt,CDR3aa
TRBJ2-3,.,TRBD1,TRBV19,TGTGCCAGTAGGGAGGGACAGGTTAGCACAGATACGCAGTATTTT,CASREGQVSTDTQYF
TRBJ2-5,once,.,TRBV15,TGTGCCACCAGCAACGGGTTAGGAGAGACCCAGTACTTC,CATSNGLGETQYF
TRBJ2-6,few,.,TRBV25-1,TGTGCCAGCAGTGATTTCCCCGGGAATGGGGCCAACGTCCTGACTTTC,CASSDFPGNGANVLTF
TRBJ1-2,.,TRBD1,TRBV28,TGTGCCAGCAGTTATAGCGACAGGGCTCACTATGGCTACACCTTC,CASSYSDRAHYGYTF
TRBJ1-2,.,.,TRBV28,TGTGCCAGCAGTCTCTTCGCCTCAGGGTCAAATGGCTACACCTTC,CASSLFASGSNGYTF
TRBJ2-2,.,TRBD2,TRBV15,TGTGCCACCAGCAGACCACCCGGACTAGCGGGACGGACCGGGGAGCTGTTTTTT,CATSRPPGLAGRTGELFF
TRBJ2-1,.,.,TRBV3-1/TRBV3-2,TGTGCCAGCAGCCTCCTATCGATTAATGAGCAGTTCTTC,CASSLLSINEQFF
TRBJ1-1,few,.,TRBV6-6,TGTGCCAGCACTAAATGGGGGCAGTGGGAAGCTTTCTTT,CASTKWGQWEAFF
TRBJ1-1,.,.,TRBV7-9,TGTGCCAGCAGCTTAGCTGGACAGTTCCAATCTCTCGCTTTCTTT,CASSLAGQFQSLAFF
TRBJ2-7,.,.,TRBV9,TGTGCCAGCAGCCAAACAGGGTCCTACGAGCAGTACTTC,CASSQTGSYEQYF
TRBJ2-3,.,.,TRBV4-2,TGTGCCAGCAGCCCCCTTACAGGAATAAGCACAGATACGCAGTATTTT,CASSPLTGISTDTQYF
TRBJ2-1,.,TRBD2,TRBV7-7,TGTGCTAGCAGCCGGGACTACCCCGGGTATGAGCAGTTCTTC,CASSRDYPGYEQFF
TRBJ1-2,.,TRBD1,TRBV11-2,TGTGCCAGCAGCCCCCAGGGGACAGGCTTTACTAACTATGGCTACACCTTC,CASSPQGTGFTNYGYTF
TRBJ2-3,.,TRBD1,TRBV24-1,TGTGCCACCAGTGACCCCGACAGGGGACTTAGCACAGATACGCAGTATTTT,CATSDPDRGLSTDTQYF
TRBJ1-2,.,TRBD1,TRBV19,TGTGCCAGTAGTGGACAGGGACATGGCTACACCTTC,CASSGQGHGYTF
TRBJ2-1,.,.,TRBV2,TGTGCCAGCAGGAAAGGAGGGGTAAATGAGCAGTTCTTC,CASRKGGVNEQFF
TRBJ1-3,.,.,TRBV9,TGTGCCAGCAGCGTACTAGACTCCTCCTCTGGAAACACCATATATTTT,CASSVLDSSSGNTIYF
TRBJ1-5,.,.,TRBV7-9,TGTGCCAGCAGCTTAGTGGGTGACGGGCAGCCCCAGCATTTT,CASSLVGDGQPQHF
TRBJ2-2,.,.,TRBV6-5,TGTGCCAGCAGAAGATGGACAGAGAACACCGGGGAGCTGTTTTTT,CASRRWTENTGELFF
TRBJ1-5,.,TRBD1,TRBV23-1,TGCGCCAGCAGTCAACATGACAGGGGCAGCAATCAGCCCCAGCATTTT,CASSQHDRGSNQPQHF
TRBJ2-3,.,TRBD2,TRBV6-6,TGTGCCAGCAGCCCCAGCGGGGGGGCCGCAGATACGCAGTATTTT,CASSPSGGAADTQYF
TRBJ2-5,.,TRBD2,TRBV14,TGTGCCAGCAGCCAAGGGGCCCTAGCGGGGGCGTACCAAGAGACCCAGTACTTC,CASSQGALAGAYQETQYF
TRBJ1-5,.,.,TRBV5-5,TGTGCCAGCAGCAGCAGGGGAGAAAGCAATCAGCCCCAGCATTTT,CASSSRGESNQPQHF
TRBJ1-2,.,TRBD1,TRBV12-3/TRBV12-4,TGTGCCAGCAGTTCGGACAGGTTCTATGGCTACACCTTC,CASSSDRFYGYTF
TRBJ2-5,.,.,TRBV7-2,TGTGCCAGCAGCTTAGGACTGAGAGAGACCCAGTACTTC,CASSLGLRETQYF
TRBJ2-3,once,.,TRBV19,TGTGCCAGTAGGGGCAGGGGCGTTAGCACAGATACGCAGTATTTT,CASRGRGVSTDTQYF
TRBJ2-7,few,TRBD2,TRBV5-3,TGTGCCAGAAGCCAGGGACTAGCGGGGCCTGCGTGGGAGCAGTACTTC,CARSQGLAGPAWEQYF
TRBJ2-1,.,TRBD1,TRBV9,TGTGCCAGCAGCGAGACTTCCGGGACAGGGTACAATGAGCAGTTCTTC,CASSETSGTGYNEQFF
TRBJ1-1,.,.,TRBV7-3,TGTGCCAGCAGCTTGGACGGACTAAACACTGAAGCTTTCTTT,CASSLDGLNTEAFF
TRBJ2-2,few,TRBD2,TRBV15,TGTGCCACCAGCAGTGCCTTTGTGGGACTAGCGGGAGCCGGGGAGCTGTTTTTT,CATSSAFVGLAGAGELFF
TRBJ2-3,.,TRBD2,TRBV9,TGTGCCAGCAGCCCCCTAGCGGGAGCTGCAGATACGCAGTATTTT,CASSPLAGAADTQYF
TRBJ1-2,.,.,TRBV6-5,TGTGCCAGCAGTATAACTCCTCCGAGCCCCTATGGCTACACCTTC,CASSITPPSPYGYTF
TRBJ1-4,.,.,TRBV6-5,TGTGCCAGCAAACAGACAGTAAATGAAAAACTGTTTTTT,CASKQTVNEKLFF
TRBJ1-1,.,TRBD1,TRBV6-5,TGTGCCACATTCGACAGGGGCGGGAACACTGAAGCTTTCTTT,CATFDRGGNTEAFF
TRBJ2-7,.,TRBD1,TRBV28,TGTGCCAGCAGTTTAGAAGGGGGGACAGGAGCCTCCTACGAGCAGTACTTC,CASSLEGGTGASYEQYF
TRBJ1-1,.,TRBD1,TRBV19,TGTGCCAGTACTTGGACAGGGACAAACACTGAAGCTTTCTTT,CASTWTGTNTEAFF
TRBJ2-2,few,TRBD1,TRBV3-1/TRBV3-2,TGTGCCAGCAGCCAAGATAACGGGACAGGTGGGTGCGCGGGCACCGGGGAGCTGTTTTTT,CASSQDNGTGGCAGTGELFF
TRBJ1-1,.,.,TRBV28,TGTGCCAGCAACCAGAGGGACACTGAAGCTTTCTTT,CASNQRDTEAFF
TRBJ2-3,.,.,TRBV9,TGTGCCAGCAGCGCCTCGCGGGGACAGCGCACAGATACGCAGTATTTT,CASSASRGQRTDTQYF
TRBJ2-3,few,TRBD2,TRBV5-5,TGTGCCAGCAGCTGGGGGACTAGCGGGAGCGGGGATACGCAGTATTTT,CASSWGTSGSGDTQYF